Listed here are 23 T cell receptor beta chains from one sample, sequenced in a study of OX40 agonist ivuxolimab in advanced cancers. Repertoires were generated with immunoSEQ multiplex PCR, while TCRdb's copy carries only in-frame clones and drops some. This sample carries around 43,000 clones, more than 75% of them seen once, and the ten largest clones take 10% to 15%. The source was CD4+ or CD8+ T cells sorted from blood, collected in a trial of the OX40 agonist ivuxolimab. The receptors come from an adult with an advanced solid tumor such as melanoma, head and neck, liver or kidney cancer.

The V and J genes are TRBV4-1 and TRBJ2-3; 10 bases map to TRBD1. The ends lost 2 bases at V and 3 bases at J; junction bases unmatched: 8. This CDR3 is built from 17 residues. Per the germline V gene, CDR1 is MGHRA and CDR2 is YSYEKL. The CDR3: CASSQLTTGGLTDTQYF. CDR3 sequence (DNA): TGCGCCAGCAGCCAACTGACGACAGGGGGCTTAACAGATACGCAGTATTTT.

The CDR3 loop reads CASSLGGGKNIQYF. CDR3 bases: TGTGCCAGCAGCTTAGGCGGGGGCAAAAACATTCAGTACTTC. V is TRBV7-3 and J is TRBJ2-4, with 7 bases fitting TRBD2. Germline V gives CDR1 SGHTA, CDR2 FQGTGA. V dropped 2 bases and J dropped 3; count of bases not matched to a gene: 1. CDR3 length: 14 amino acids.

The chain couples TRBV2 to TRBJ2-7; tentatively, D is TRBD1 or TRBD2 (5 bases each). The V gene's germline CDR1 is SNHLY and CDR2 FYNNEI. V was pared by 8 bases and J by 7 bases, with 27 bases between. The CDR3 runs 16 residues. The CDR3 sequence is CASVDLKLGPGGEQYF. Here the CDR3 DNA reads TGTGCCAGCGTGGACTTGAAATTGGGGCCGGGTGGGGAGCAGTACTTC.

The J gene is TRBJ2-1, the V gene TRBV29-1, with D perhaps TRBD1 or TRBD2 (6 bases each). The CDR3 sequence is 15 residues long. V lost 4 bases and J lost 7, with 20 bases in between. Germline V lookup: CDR1 SQVTM, CDR2 ANQGSEA. The CDR3 protein is CSVGSGGLRGNEQFF. CDR3 sequence (DNA): TGCAGCGTTGGATCAGGAGGGCTGAGGGGGAATGAGCAGTTCTTC.

The gene calls are TRBV19 and TRBJ1-5; 9 bases agree with TRBD1. Trimming removed 3 bases from V and 7 bases from J; junction bases left unmatched: 10. The CDR3 extends over 16 amino acids. Per germline, CDR1 LNHDA and CDR2 SQIVND (reference sequence). CDR3 in DNA: TGTGCCAGTAGTATCGACCCGGGACAGGGTACCCAGCCCCAGCATTTT. Its translation: CASSIDPGQGTQPQHF.

V is TRBV14 and J is TRBJ2-2; tentative D call: TRBD2 (6 bases). Trimming took off 6 bases at V and 4 bases at J, with 21 bases between the two ends. From germline, CDR1 is SGHDN and CDR2 FVKESK. The CDR3 is 17 residues long. The chain's CDR3 is CASRLGGGESSTGELFF. Written as DNA, the CDR3 is TGTGCCAGCAGACTAGGAGGAGGGGAGTCAAGCACCGGGGAGCTGTTTTTT.

The rearrangement links TRBV6-4 to TRBJ2-2; D is ambiguous. The CDR3 runs 14 residues. Trimming left V 5 bases short and J 9 bases short, with 16 bases between. Germline V gene lookup returns CDR1 MRHNA and CDR2 SNTAGT. CDR3 amino acids: CASSRRAEARELFF. The CDR3 nucleotides read TGTGCCAGCAGTAGACGGGCTGAAGCAAGGGAGCTGTTTTTT.

The rearrangement uses TRBV28 and TRBJ1-2; D gene ambiguous. CDR1 is MDHEN and CDR2 is SYDVKM in the germline V gene. V dropped 7 bases and J dropped 2 bases, with 11 bases sitting between them. The CDR3 sequence is 13 residues long. CDR3 protein: CASTRRGNYGYTF. The CDR3 region has the DNA TGTGCCAGCACCCGGAGAGGGAACTATGGCTACACCTTC.

CDR3 sequence (DNA): TGTGCCAGCATGCTGTCAGGGGGGGTTAACACCGGGGAGCTGTTTTTT. This gives the protein CASMLSGGVNTGELFF. V and J are TRBV13 and TRBJ2-2, with D perhaps being TRBD1 or TRBD2 (7 bases each). Trimming took 7 bases from V and 2 from J, leaving 17 bases between them. This CDR3 comprises 16 residues. The V gene's germline CDR1 is PRHDT and CDR2 FYEKMQ (reference sequence).

This clone has more than one count but fewer than ten. V is TRBV4-3 and J is TRBJ1-3; TRBD1 matches at 7 bases. V lost 0 bases to trimming and J lost 6 bases; unmatched junction nucleotides: 5. The CDR3 has 15 amino acids. CDR1 is LGHNA, CDR2 YSLEER, per germline. The CDR3, as DNA: TGCGCCAGCAGCCAAGATAGGACAGGCCAAAACACCATATATTTT. It encodes CASSQDRTGQNTIYF.

The CDR3 reads CASTWTGATEAFF. As DNA, the CDR3 is TGTGCCAGCACCTGGACAGGCGCGACTGAAGCTTTCTTT. This rearrangement joins TRBV27 to TRBJ1-1; the match to TRBD1 covers 7 bases. V lost 7 bases, J lost 5 bases, and 7 bases stayed unmatched. Germline loops: CDR1 MNHEY, CDR2 SMNVEV (reference sequence). The CDR3 runs 13 residues.

The chain combines TRBV2 with TRBJ2-2; either TRBD1 or TRBD2 may fit D (5 bases each). Germline values: CDR1 SNHLY, CDR2 FYNNEI. The CDR3 runs to 15 residues. Trimming cost V 5 bases and J 6 bases, with 16 bases left between them. CDR3 DNA: TGTGCCAGCAGTCCCGGGACCGCCCATGCCGGGGAGCTGTTTTTT. It translates to CASSPGTAHAGELFF.

This chain joins TRBV7-9 and TRBJ2-2; 11 nucleotides agree with TRBD1. This CDR3 contains 16 residues. Germline CDR1 and CDR2: SEHNR and FQNEAQ (reference sequence). Trimming cost V 5 bases and J 5 bases; bases outside gene matches: 7. The CDR3 loop is CASSPWDRGSTGELFF. CDR3 nucleotide sequence: TGTGCCAGCAGCCCCTGGGACAGGGGGTCAACCGGGGAGCTGTTTTTT.

V is TRBV7-8 and J is TRBJ2-5, with D unclear. CDR1 and CDR2 (germline): SGHVS, FQNEAQ. The germline V and J ends were trimmed by 0 bases and 2 bases, with 13 bases remaining between them. There are 16 residues in the CDR3. The CDR3 loop reads CASSLALDDEQETQYF. CDR3 nucleotide sequence: TGTGCCAGCAGCTTAGCGTTGGACGACGAGCAAGAGACCCAGTACTTC.

The rearrangement links TRBV4-3 to TRBJ2-1; D call uncertain. Germline CDR1 LGHNA, CDR2 YSLEER. This CDR3 is 16 amino acids long. The ends were cut back, 0 bases at V and 4 bases at J, with 13 bases in the middle. The CDR3 coding sequence is TGCGCCAGCAGCCAAGAATTGGCCGCCTATTACAATGAGCAGTTCTTC. This sequence encodes CASSQELAAYYNEQFF.

Turning to this clone: Within the sample, other DNA sequences also encode this same CDR3. This chain joins TRBV11-2 and TRBJ1-6; D call uncertain. V lost 6 bases, J lost 7 bases, and 7 bases lay in between. Germline CDR1 is SGHAT and CDR2 is FQNNGV. The CDR3 is 12 residues long. The DNA of the CDR3 is TGTGCCAGCAGTTTGGAGAATTCACCCCTCCACTTT. Its protein product is CASSLENSPLHF.

This rearrangement joins TRBV2 to TRBJ1-1; possibly TRBD1 for D (5 bases). Germline assignment: CDR1 SNHLY and CDR2 FYNNEI. Trimming shortened V by 2 bases and J by 1 base, and 14 bases separated the two germline ends. The CDR3 totals 16 residues. CDR3 coding DNA: TGTGCCAGCAGTGAAAAGACGGGGACCTCGAACACTGAAGCTTTCTTT. This gives the protein CASSEKTGTSNTEAFF.

J is TRBJ2-4 and V is TRBV19; TRBD1 might be the D (5 bases). Germline V lookup: CDR1 LNHDA, CDR2 SQIVND (reference sequence). Trimming removed 7 bases from V and 1 base from J, with 11 bases in between. The CDR3 extends over 14 amino acids. CDR3 sequence: CASKKGPAKNIQYF. In nucleotides, the CDR3 is TGTGCCAGTAAAAAGGGGCCGGCCAAAAACATTCAGTACTTC.

This chain connects TRBV27 to TRBJ2-2, with D unresolved. The CDR3 has 12 residues. V shed 2 bases and J shed 5 bases, with 3 bases lying between them. From germline, CDR1 is MNHEY and CDR2 SMNVEV (reference sequence). Here the CDR3 reads CASSLGTGELFF. The CDR3 region has the DNA TGTGCCAGCAGTTTAGGAACCGGGGAGCTGTTTTTT.

V gene TRBV28 combines with J gene TRBJ1-1; D perhaps matches TRBD1 (6 bases). Germline-derived CDR1 and CDR2 are MDHEN and SYDVKM. Trimming pared 6 bases from V and 3 bases from J, leaving 11 bases between. The CDR3 sequence is 13 residues long. The CDR3 nucleotides read TGTGCCAGCAGGCCACAGGGCTACACTGAAGCTTTCTTT. This encodes CASRPQGYTEAFF.

This clone was seen only once. The chain has TRBV6-5 and TRBJ2-7, with D possibly being TRBD1 (5 bases). The CDR3 loop spans 16 amino acids. Germline loops: CDR1 MNHEY, CDR2 SVGAGI. Between the trimmed V and J ends, which lost 0 bases and 0 bases, there was a span of 12 bases. Here the CDR3 reads CASSYSQGRVSYEQYF. CDR3 nucleotides: TGTGCCAGCAGTTACTCGCAGGGCAGGGTCTCCTACGAGCAGTACTTC.

The chain combines TRBV7-6 with TRBJ2-7; D is perhaps TRBD1 or TRBD2 (5 bases each). The CDR3 has 15 amino acids. The germline V gene encodes CDR1 SGHVS and CDR2 FNYEAQ. V was pared by 5 bases and J by 0 bases, with 14 bases between. CDR3 in DNA: TGTGCCAGCAGCGGCCTAGGGGAGAGCTCCTACGAGCAGTACTTC. Its translation is CASSGLGESSYEQYF.

The chain employs TRBV2 and TRBJ2-2; TRBD1 might be the D (5 bases). The CDR3 covers 15 residues. Germline lookup yields CDR1 SNHLY and CDR2 FYNNEI. V gave up 6 bases and J gave up 3 bases, with 14 bases separating them. The chain's CDR3 is CASSETRVDTGELFF. The CDR3 nucleotides are TGTGCCAGCAGCGAGACCAGGGTGGACACCGGGGAGCTGTTTTTT.